The 13 T cell receptor beta chains below were found in one sample sequenced in a study of blood T cell repertoires in COVID-19. Method: immunoSEQ multiplex PCR; TCRdb's copy keeps in-frame clones and lacks some. Among around 190,000 clones listed, 88% were seen once. Specimen: peripheral blood. All receptors come from a human donor in a cohort sampled during active COVID-19.

CDR3 coding DNA: TGTGCCACCAGTGATTTGGGGCAAACCCATTTT. Protein product: CATSDLGQTHF. The V call is TRBV24-1, the J call TRBJ1-5; D not certain. The V gene lost 0 bases and the J gene lost 16 bases, with 9 bases spanning the gap. This CDR3 comprises 11 residues. Germline CDR1 KGHDR, CDR2 SFDVKD.

J is TRBJ2-1 and V is TRBV11-2; 10 nucleotides line up with TRBD2. The length of the CDR3 is 14 residues. Germline V lookup: CDR1 SGHAT, CDR2 FQNNGV. V was clipped by 5 bases and J by 5 bases; unmatched bases: 3. The CDR3 is CASSPGLADNEQFF. The CDR3, as DNA: TGTGCCAGCAGCCCAGGACTAGCGGACAATGAGCAGTTCTTC. Combining the CDR3 with reference TRBV11-2 and TRBJ2-1 gives the whole variable domain EAGVAQSPRYKIIEKRQSVAFWCNPISGHATLYWYQQILGQGPKLLIQFQNNGVVDDSQLPKDRFSAERLKGVDSTLKIQPAKLEDSAVYLCASSPGLADNEQFFGPGTRLTVL.

The J gene is TRBJ2-7, the V gene TRBV13, with a possible D match to TRBD2 (6 bases). Germline values: CDR1 PRHDT, CDR2 FYEKMQ (reference sequence). The CDR3 totals 15 residues. V was trimmed by 5 bases and J by 0 bases, leaving 14 bases between them. The CDR3 protein is CASSPDSGSSYEQYF. The CDR3 nucleotides are TGTGCCAGCAGCCCCGATTCCGGGAGCTCCTACGAGCAGTACTTC.

V is TRBV6-5 and J is TRBJ2-2, with 12 bases aligning to TRBD1. This CDR3 region has 14 residues. Germline assignment: CDR1 MNHEY and CDR2 SVGAGI. The trim removed 6 bases at V and 12 bases at J, leaving 8 bases unmatched. The CDR3, as DNA: TGTGCCAGCAGCGCCGGGACAGGGGGCGTTAAGCTGTTTTTT. Translating gives CASSAGTGGVKLFF.

This clone was seen only a few times. The chain has TRBV5-4 and TRBJ2-7; 8 nucleotides line up with TRBD2. The CDR3 is 17 amino acids. J gave up 3 bases and V 5 bases, and 16 bases lay outside the gene matches. From germline, CDR1 is SGHNT and CDR2 YYREEE (reference sequence). The CDR3 protein is CASSPGPLSGAGYEQYF. CDR3 nucleotides: TGTGCCAGCAGTCCCGGCCCCCTTAGCGGGGCCGGCTACGAGCAGTACTTC.

CDR3 protein: CASKQVTSYNEQFF. The CDR3 DNA reads TGTGCCAGTAAACAGGTTACCTCCTACAATGAGCAGTTCTTC. J is TRBJ2-1 and V is TRBV19; tentatively, D is TRBD1 (5 bases). Germline V CDR1 and CDR2: LNHDA, SQIVND (reference sequence). The CDR3 is made up of 14 amino acids. V lost 7 bases to trimming and J lost 0 bases, with 10 bases between them. The entire variable domain, with the rest obtained from reference TRBV19 and TRBJ2-1, is as follows: DGGITQSPKYLFRKEGQNVTLSCEQNLNHDAMYWYRQDPGQGLRLIYYSQIVNDFQKGDIAEGYSVSREKKESFPLTVTSAQKNPTAFYLCASKQVTSYNEQFFGPGTRLTVL.

This clone has a handful of counts. The chain uses TRBV28 and TRBJ2-2, with D unresolved. The CDR3 totals 12 residues. V lost 8 bases and J lost 5, with 9 bases in between. Germline lookup yields CDR1 MDHEN and CDR2 SYDVKM. CDR3 nucleotide sequence: TGTGCCAGCGGGTGGCGGACCGGGGAGCTGTTTTTT. Its translation: CASGWRTGELFF.

The V call is TRBV7-8, the J call TRBJ1-1, with 8 bases matching TRBD1. CDR1 and CDR2 from the germline V gene are SGHVS and FQNEAQ. The CDR3 contains 13 residues. With 6 bases clipped from V and 7 bases from J, the junction kept 7 bases outside the gene matches. DNA of the CDR3: TGTGCCAGCAGTCCGGACAGGGATCTTGAAGCTTTCTTT. It is translated as CASSPDRDLEAFF.

The chain combines TRBV7-9 with TRBJ2-7; the D gene is possibly TRBD1 (6 bases). Per the germline V gene, CDR1 is SEHNR and CDR2 is FQNEAQ (reference sequence). The CDR3 is 12 residues long. The V end was cut by 6 bases, the J end by 3 bases, with 9 bases between. CDR3 in amino acids: CASRIQGYEQYF. CDR3 DNA sequence: TGTGCCAGCAGAATACAGGGCTACGAGCAGTACTTC. The full variable domain, its missing parts supplied by reference TRBV7-9 and TRBJ2-7, is DTGVSQNPRHKITKRGQNVTFRCDPISEHNRLYWYRQTLGQGPEFLTYFQNEAQLEKSRLLSDRFSAERPKGSFSTLEIQRTEQGDSAMYLCASRIQGYEQYFGPGTRLTVT.

V is TRBV6-2 or TRBV6-3 and J is TRBJ2-4; maybe TRBD2 (6 bases). The germline gives CDR1 MNHEY, CDR2 SVGEGT. V lost 4 bases and J lost 10, with 14 bases in between. The CDR3 contains 13 residues. The CDR3 sequence is CASSSTGAGIQYF. CDR3 DNA sequence: TGTGCCAGCAGTTCTACCGGGGCGGGAATTCAGTACTTC.

This rearrangement joins TRBV13 to TRBJ2-1, with D unresolved. Germline loops: CDR1 PRHDT, CDR2 FYEKMQ (reference sequence). The CDR3 contains 16 residues. V lost 5 bases to trimming and J lost 0 bases, with 14 bases between them. CDR3 sequence reads: CASSPYQESSYNEQFF. The CDR3 DNA sequence: TGTGCCAGCAGCCCCTACCAAGAGAGCTCCTACAATGAGCAGTTCTTC. The whole variable domain, filled in from reference TRBV13 and TRBJ2-1, reads AAGVIQSPRHLIKEKRETATLKCYPIPRHDTVYWYQQGPGQDPQFLISFYEKMQSDKGSIPDRFSAQQFSDYHSELNMSSLELGDSALYFCASSPYQESSYNEQFFGPGTRLTVL.

V usage is TRBV3-1 (or the pseudogene TRBV3-2) and J usage is TRBJ1-2; tentative D call: TRBD1 (5 bases). Germline V gives CDR1 LGHDT, CDR2 YNNKEL (reference sequence). V lost 1 base, J lost 6 bases, and 15 bases lay in between. The CDR3 contains 15 residues. CDR3 protein: CASSQAHAGLDGYTF. The CDR3 coding sequence is TGTGCCAGCAGCCAAGCCCACGCAGGGTTGGATGGCTACACCTTC.

This chain connects TRBV19 to TRBJ1-5; weak D call: TRBD1 (6 bases). Germline V gene sequence: CDR1 LNHDA, CDR2 SQIVND (reference sequence). CDR3 length: 20 residues. V shed 4 bases and J shed 2 bases, with 27 bases lying between them. CDR3 residues: CASSTTWYRAIASGNQPQHF. The DNA for the CDR3 is TGTGCCAGTAGTACAACCTGGTACAGGGCAATTGCATCGGGCAATCAGCCCCAGCATTTT.